Sequencing of this TCR beta chain was carried out in a study of human T cells and chemical hapten exposure. Study-level background: The upper back received 0.01% DPC by patch testing, with results read at 6 days.

Individual cDNA molecules each carried unique molecular identifiers attached by the library. A single record per CDR3 protein comes from TCRdb applying MiXCR to the RACE reads. The data show about 52,000 distinct CDR3 sequences, roughly a tenth seen once. Time point reported: patch test 3, about 24 weeks after DPC sensitization. This sample's treatment: therapeutic diphenylcyclopropenone sensitization with weekly scalp DPC. From whole blood left unfractionated, total RNA was extracted. Turning to this clonotype: What it recognizes is unknown.

Germline CDR1 and CDR2: SGHNT and YENEEA. This CDR3 comprises 12 residues. The ends were cut back, 2 bases at V and 6 bases at J, with 6 bases in the middle. Study-level points and caveats: Controls formed significantly fewer large CDR3 similarity clusters than expanded TCRs did.

The input for sequencing was whole blood, taken in connection with sensitization to the hapten diphenylcyclopropenone (DPC). This TCR was recovered from a woman aged 40 to 50 with alopecia areata. Some clones in this sample may be carry-over from other donors' samples. The genes are TRBV11-3 and TRBJ2-3; D call uncertain. Written as DNA, the CDR3 is TGTGCCAGCAGCTTAAACTCGGATACGCAGTATTTT. Its protein is CASSLNSDTQYF.